Listed below are T cell receptor beta chains from one sample, sequenced in a study of CXCR3-negative and CXCR3-positive naive CD8 T cells. TCRdb reanalyzed the 5' RACE reads and collapses them to one entry per CDR3 protein, without DNA. This sample's table has about 82,000 distinct CDR3 sequences. Sequencing was done on a sample of naive CXCR3- CD8+ T cells from blood. These receptor sequences come from a human donor in good health. Some clones in this sample may be carry-over from other donors' samples. Each CDR3 is given with its conserved first and last residue.

v_call	j_call	cdr3_aa
TRBV20-1	TRBJ1-2	CSARDPRVRANYGYTF
TRBV14	TRBJ2-3	CASSQEVTDTQYF
TRBV20-1	TRBJ1-5	CSARAYRGTEEQPQHF
TRBV10-3	TRBJ2-7	CAISEGTDDYEQYF
TRBV6-2/TRBV6-3	TRBJ2-7	CASSITGEQYF
TRBV20-1	TRBJ2-1	CSARDIGVEQFF
TRBV27	TRBJ2-7	CASSPGASYEQYF
TRBV7-9	TRBJ2-7	CASSSPEGGWLEQYF
TRBV12-3/TRBV12-4	TRBJ2-2	CASSPDRGNTGELFF
TRBV7-9	TRBJ2-1	CASSPLEGGLVYNEQFF
TRBV25-1	TRBJ1-4	CASSEYQDPDEKLFF
TRBV7-9	TRBJ1-3	CASSLDGSSGNTIYF
TRBV13	TRBJ2-7	CASSTRDRSSNEQYF
TRBV5-1	TRBJ2-7	CASSLEQLYYEQYF
TRBV4-1	TRBJ2-2	CASSQDGQGYTGELFF
TRBV7-9	TRBJ2-5	CASRRGQETQYF
TRBV20-1	TRBJ2-1	CSVGTSGTFNEQFF
TRBV13	TRBJ1-6	CASSFWGQYNSPLHF